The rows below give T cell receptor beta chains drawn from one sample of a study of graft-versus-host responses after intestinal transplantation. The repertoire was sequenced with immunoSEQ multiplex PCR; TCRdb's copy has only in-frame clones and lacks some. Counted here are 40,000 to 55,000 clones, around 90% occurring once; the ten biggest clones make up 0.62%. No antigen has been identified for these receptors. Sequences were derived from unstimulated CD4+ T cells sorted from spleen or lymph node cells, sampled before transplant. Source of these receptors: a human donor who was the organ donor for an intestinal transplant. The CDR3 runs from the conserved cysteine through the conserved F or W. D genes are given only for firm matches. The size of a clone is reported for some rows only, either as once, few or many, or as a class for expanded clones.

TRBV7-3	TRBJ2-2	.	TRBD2	CASSRGLAGANTGELFF	TGTGCCAGCAGCCGAGGACTAGCGGGAGCGAACACCGGGGAGCTGTTTTTT
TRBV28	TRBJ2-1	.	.	CASSLQFGGRNEQFF	TGTGCCAGCAGTTTACAATTCGGAGGACGTAATGAGCAGTTCTTC
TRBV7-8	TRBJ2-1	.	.	CASSTREHSYNEQFF	TGTGCCAGCAGCACACGGGAGCACTCCTACAATGAGCAGTTCTTC
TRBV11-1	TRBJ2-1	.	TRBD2	CASSLGTSYEQFF	TGTGCCAGCAGCTTGGGGACTAGCTATGAGCAGTTCTTC
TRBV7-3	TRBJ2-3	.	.	CASSYGLSTDTQYF	TGTGCCAGCAGCTATGGACTCAGCACAGATACGCAGTATTTT
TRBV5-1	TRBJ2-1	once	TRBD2	CASSSSSTSGRYNEQFF	TGCGCCAGCAGCTCGAGTTCGACTAGCGGGAGGTACAATGAGCAGTTCTTC
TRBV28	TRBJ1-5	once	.	CASSLGQLNQPQHF	TGTGCCAGCAGTTTAGGGCAGCTCAATCAGCCCCAGCATTTT
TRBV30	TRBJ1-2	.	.	CAWSVLGDINYGYTF	TGTGCCTGGAGTGTACTGGGGGACATCAACTATGGCTACACCTTC
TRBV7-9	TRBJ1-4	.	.	CASRQDRTNEKLFF	TGTGCCAGCCGCCAAGACAGGACTAATGAAAAACTGTTTTTT
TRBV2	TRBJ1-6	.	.	CASIGGLGSPLHF	TGTGCCAGCATCGGGGGGTTAGGCTCACCCCTCCACTTT
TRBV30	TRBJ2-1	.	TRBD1	CAWSLFGAPGQGTGEFF	TGTGCCTGGAGTCTCTTCGGTGCTCCGGGACAGGGGACGGGGGAGTTCTTC
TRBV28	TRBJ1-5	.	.	CASSLQQGWNQPQHF	TGTGCCAGCAGTTTACAGCAGGGCTGGAATCAGCCCCAGCATTTT
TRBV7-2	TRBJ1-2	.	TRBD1	CASSLPRTGGYGYTF	TGTGCCAGCAGCTTACCCCGGACAGGGGGATACGGCTACACCTTC
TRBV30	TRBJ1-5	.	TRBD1	CACQTGGNQPQHF	TGTGCCTGCCAAACAGGGGGCAATCAGCCCCAGCATTTT
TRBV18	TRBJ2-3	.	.	CASSPPRLGDTQYF	TGTGCCAGCTCACCCCCAAGACTAGGAGATACGCAGTATTTT
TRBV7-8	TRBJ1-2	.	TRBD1	CASSVDRGYGYTF	TGTGCCAGCAGCGTCGACAGGGGCTATGGCTACACCTTC
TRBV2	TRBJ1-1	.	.	CASRMAGTLNTEAFF	TGTGCCAGCAGGATGGCCGGGACATTGAACACTGAAGCTTTCTTT
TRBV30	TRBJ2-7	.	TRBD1	CAWSVLTGVTEQYF	TGTGCCTGGAGTGTACTGACAGGGGTAACCGAGCAGTACTTC
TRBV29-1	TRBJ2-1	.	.	CSVDNIASSYNEQFF	TGCAGCGTTGACAACATCGCAAGCTCCTACAATGAGCAGTTCTTC
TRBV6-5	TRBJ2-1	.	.	CASSSIRGPAYNEQFF	TGTGCCAGCAGTTCCATCAGGGGTCCCGCCTACAATGAGCAGTTCTTC
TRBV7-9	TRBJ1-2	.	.	CASSLVHSTAF	TGTGCCAGCAGCTTGGTCCACTCAACAGCCTTC
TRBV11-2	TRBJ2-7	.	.	CASSLAQGAPYEQYF	TGTGCCAGCAGCTTAGCCCAGGGTGCGCCCTACGAGCAGTACTTC
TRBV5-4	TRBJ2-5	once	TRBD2	CASSSVAGGPETQYF	TGTGCCAGCAGCTCTGTAGCGGGAGGGCCGGAGACCCAGTACTTC
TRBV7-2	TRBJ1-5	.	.	CASSLASGVGGQPQHF	TGTGCCAGCAGCTTAGCGTCAGGGGTCGGCGGTCAGCCCCAGCATTTT
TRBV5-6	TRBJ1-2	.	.	CASSFYGAGYTF	TGTGCCAGCAGCTTCTATGGAGCTGGCTACACCTTC
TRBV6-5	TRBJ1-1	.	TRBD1	CASSPLQGAQTEAFF	TGTGCCAGCAGCCCTTTACAGGGGGCGCAAACTGAAGCTTTCTTT
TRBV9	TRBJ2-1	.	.	CASSVGAREPYNEQFF	TGTGCCAGCAGCGTAGGGGCCAGGGAACCCTACAATGAGCAGTTCTTC
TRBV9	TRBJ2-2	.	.	CASSAQLSTGELFF	TGTGCCAGCAGCGCTCAATTGAGCACCGGGGAGCTGTTTTTT
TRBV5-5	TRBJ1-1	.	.	CASSLRQAPATPTQDTEAFF	TGTGCCAGCAGCTTACGACAAGCACCCGCCACGCCTACCCAGGACACTGAAGCTTTCTTT
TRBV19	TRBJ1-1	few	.	CASSQQMNTEAFF	TGTGCCAGTAGTCAACAGATGAACACTGAAGCTTTCTTT
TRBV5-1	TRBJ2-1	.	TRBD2	CASSHIAGAGEQFF	TGCGCCAGCAGCCATATAGCGGGAGCGGGTGAGCAGTTCTTC
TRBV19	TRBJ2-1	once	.	CASTTLGRNEQFF	TGTGCCAGTACCACCCTGGGGCGGAATGAGCAGTTCTTC
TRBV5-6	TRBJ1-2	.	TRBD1	CASSPETGRNYGYTF	TGTGCCAGCAGCCCGGAGACAGGGAGGAACTATGGCTACACCTTC
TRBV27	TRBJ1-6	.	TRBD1	CASTTRQGSYNSPLHF	TGTGCCAGCACGACACGACAGGGCTCCTATAATTCACCCCTCCACTTT
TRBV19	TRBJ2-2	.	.	CASSDRAGELFF	TGTGCCAGTAGTGATCGGGCCGGGGAGCTGTTTTTT
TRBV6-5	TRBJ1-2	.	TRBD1	CASSYSQGAIYGYTF	TGTGCCAGCAGTTACTCTCAGGGGGCAATCTATGGCTACACCTTC
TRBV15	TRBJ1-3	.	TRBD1	CATSRGRQGYSGNTIYF	TGTGCCACCAGCAGAGGCCGACAGGGCTACTCTGGAAACACCATATATTTT
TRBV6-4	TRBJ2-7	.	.	CASGPPLQTYEQYF	TGTGCCAGCGGGCCCCCTCTCCAGACCTACGAGCAGTACTTC
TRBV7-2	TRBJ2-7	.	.	CASSSSYPYEQYF	TGTGCCAGCAGCTCTAGCTACCCCTACGAGCAGTACTTC
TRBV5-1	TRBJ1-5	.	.	CASSLDPGPGGPQHF	TGCGCCAGCAGCTTGGATCCGGGCCCCGGGGGGCCCCAGCATTTT
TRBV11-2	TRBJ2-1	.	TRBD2	CASSLARLAQPYNEQFF	TGTGCCAGCAGCTTAGCACGACTAGCGCAACCCTACAATGAGCAGTTCTTC
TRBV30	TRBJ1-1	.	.	CAWRNVGGRHFMNTEAFF	TGTGCCTGGAGGAACGTGGGAGGCCGACACTTCATGAACACTGAAGCTTTCTTT